The source of this T cell receptor (beta chain) is a study of identical twins. Comments on this clonotype: Its antigen is not known.

Findings and limits, study-wide: Within beta out-of-frame sequences, the excess sharing observed between twins was weaker.

Unique molecular identifiers were present on the cDNA, which also gained a universal primer site by template switching. TCRdb fed the 5' RACE reads into MiXCR, producing one record per CDR3 protein. The sample has under 250,000 distinct CDR3 sequences; approximately 9% are singletons. Germline V gene sequence: CDR1 LNHNV, CDR2 YYDKDF (reference sequence). V was clipped by 0 bases and J by 6 bases, with 11 bases between them. The CDR3 covers 15 residues. Sequencing input: memory (CD45RO+) T cells sorted from blood. The chain uses TRBV15 and TRBJ2-2, with D perhaps matching TRBD1 (6 bases). This receptor was obtained from a woman between 18 and 30 years old in good health. As DNA, the CDR3 is TGTGCCACCAGCAGAGAAGGGGGTCGAGCCGGGGAGCTGTTTTTT. This codes for CATSREGGRAGELFF.